Described below is a single T cell receptor (beta chain) sequence and its context. Produced via immunoSEQ multiplex PCR; TCRdb's table is partial and in-frame only. The sample yields about 2.2 million clones, under 95% seen once. This specimen comes from a study of shared clonotypes between healthy human individuals. Overall study context: There were three CD4 naive, three CD4 memory, two CD8 naive and one CD8 memory plates per donor.

Terminally differentiated effector memory CD45RA+ cells were left out of the naive CD8 fraction, which was CD45RO-negative and positively selected for CCR7. The germline V gene encodes CDR1 SGHKS and CDR2 YYEKEE (reference sequence). With 2 bases removed from V and 5 bases from J, the gap between germline ends came to 10 bases. The CDR3 has 13 amino acids. Sequenced: naive CD8+ T cells from PBMCs. The origin of this receptor is a man in his late teens or twenties in good health. Some clones in this sample may be carry-over from other donors' samples. This rearrangement joins TRBV5-5 to TRBJ2-5, with D perhaps TRBD1 (5 bases). CDR3 in DNA: TGTGCCAGCAGCTTACAGGTTGTGGAGACCCAGTACTTC. Translation gives CASSLQVVETQYF.